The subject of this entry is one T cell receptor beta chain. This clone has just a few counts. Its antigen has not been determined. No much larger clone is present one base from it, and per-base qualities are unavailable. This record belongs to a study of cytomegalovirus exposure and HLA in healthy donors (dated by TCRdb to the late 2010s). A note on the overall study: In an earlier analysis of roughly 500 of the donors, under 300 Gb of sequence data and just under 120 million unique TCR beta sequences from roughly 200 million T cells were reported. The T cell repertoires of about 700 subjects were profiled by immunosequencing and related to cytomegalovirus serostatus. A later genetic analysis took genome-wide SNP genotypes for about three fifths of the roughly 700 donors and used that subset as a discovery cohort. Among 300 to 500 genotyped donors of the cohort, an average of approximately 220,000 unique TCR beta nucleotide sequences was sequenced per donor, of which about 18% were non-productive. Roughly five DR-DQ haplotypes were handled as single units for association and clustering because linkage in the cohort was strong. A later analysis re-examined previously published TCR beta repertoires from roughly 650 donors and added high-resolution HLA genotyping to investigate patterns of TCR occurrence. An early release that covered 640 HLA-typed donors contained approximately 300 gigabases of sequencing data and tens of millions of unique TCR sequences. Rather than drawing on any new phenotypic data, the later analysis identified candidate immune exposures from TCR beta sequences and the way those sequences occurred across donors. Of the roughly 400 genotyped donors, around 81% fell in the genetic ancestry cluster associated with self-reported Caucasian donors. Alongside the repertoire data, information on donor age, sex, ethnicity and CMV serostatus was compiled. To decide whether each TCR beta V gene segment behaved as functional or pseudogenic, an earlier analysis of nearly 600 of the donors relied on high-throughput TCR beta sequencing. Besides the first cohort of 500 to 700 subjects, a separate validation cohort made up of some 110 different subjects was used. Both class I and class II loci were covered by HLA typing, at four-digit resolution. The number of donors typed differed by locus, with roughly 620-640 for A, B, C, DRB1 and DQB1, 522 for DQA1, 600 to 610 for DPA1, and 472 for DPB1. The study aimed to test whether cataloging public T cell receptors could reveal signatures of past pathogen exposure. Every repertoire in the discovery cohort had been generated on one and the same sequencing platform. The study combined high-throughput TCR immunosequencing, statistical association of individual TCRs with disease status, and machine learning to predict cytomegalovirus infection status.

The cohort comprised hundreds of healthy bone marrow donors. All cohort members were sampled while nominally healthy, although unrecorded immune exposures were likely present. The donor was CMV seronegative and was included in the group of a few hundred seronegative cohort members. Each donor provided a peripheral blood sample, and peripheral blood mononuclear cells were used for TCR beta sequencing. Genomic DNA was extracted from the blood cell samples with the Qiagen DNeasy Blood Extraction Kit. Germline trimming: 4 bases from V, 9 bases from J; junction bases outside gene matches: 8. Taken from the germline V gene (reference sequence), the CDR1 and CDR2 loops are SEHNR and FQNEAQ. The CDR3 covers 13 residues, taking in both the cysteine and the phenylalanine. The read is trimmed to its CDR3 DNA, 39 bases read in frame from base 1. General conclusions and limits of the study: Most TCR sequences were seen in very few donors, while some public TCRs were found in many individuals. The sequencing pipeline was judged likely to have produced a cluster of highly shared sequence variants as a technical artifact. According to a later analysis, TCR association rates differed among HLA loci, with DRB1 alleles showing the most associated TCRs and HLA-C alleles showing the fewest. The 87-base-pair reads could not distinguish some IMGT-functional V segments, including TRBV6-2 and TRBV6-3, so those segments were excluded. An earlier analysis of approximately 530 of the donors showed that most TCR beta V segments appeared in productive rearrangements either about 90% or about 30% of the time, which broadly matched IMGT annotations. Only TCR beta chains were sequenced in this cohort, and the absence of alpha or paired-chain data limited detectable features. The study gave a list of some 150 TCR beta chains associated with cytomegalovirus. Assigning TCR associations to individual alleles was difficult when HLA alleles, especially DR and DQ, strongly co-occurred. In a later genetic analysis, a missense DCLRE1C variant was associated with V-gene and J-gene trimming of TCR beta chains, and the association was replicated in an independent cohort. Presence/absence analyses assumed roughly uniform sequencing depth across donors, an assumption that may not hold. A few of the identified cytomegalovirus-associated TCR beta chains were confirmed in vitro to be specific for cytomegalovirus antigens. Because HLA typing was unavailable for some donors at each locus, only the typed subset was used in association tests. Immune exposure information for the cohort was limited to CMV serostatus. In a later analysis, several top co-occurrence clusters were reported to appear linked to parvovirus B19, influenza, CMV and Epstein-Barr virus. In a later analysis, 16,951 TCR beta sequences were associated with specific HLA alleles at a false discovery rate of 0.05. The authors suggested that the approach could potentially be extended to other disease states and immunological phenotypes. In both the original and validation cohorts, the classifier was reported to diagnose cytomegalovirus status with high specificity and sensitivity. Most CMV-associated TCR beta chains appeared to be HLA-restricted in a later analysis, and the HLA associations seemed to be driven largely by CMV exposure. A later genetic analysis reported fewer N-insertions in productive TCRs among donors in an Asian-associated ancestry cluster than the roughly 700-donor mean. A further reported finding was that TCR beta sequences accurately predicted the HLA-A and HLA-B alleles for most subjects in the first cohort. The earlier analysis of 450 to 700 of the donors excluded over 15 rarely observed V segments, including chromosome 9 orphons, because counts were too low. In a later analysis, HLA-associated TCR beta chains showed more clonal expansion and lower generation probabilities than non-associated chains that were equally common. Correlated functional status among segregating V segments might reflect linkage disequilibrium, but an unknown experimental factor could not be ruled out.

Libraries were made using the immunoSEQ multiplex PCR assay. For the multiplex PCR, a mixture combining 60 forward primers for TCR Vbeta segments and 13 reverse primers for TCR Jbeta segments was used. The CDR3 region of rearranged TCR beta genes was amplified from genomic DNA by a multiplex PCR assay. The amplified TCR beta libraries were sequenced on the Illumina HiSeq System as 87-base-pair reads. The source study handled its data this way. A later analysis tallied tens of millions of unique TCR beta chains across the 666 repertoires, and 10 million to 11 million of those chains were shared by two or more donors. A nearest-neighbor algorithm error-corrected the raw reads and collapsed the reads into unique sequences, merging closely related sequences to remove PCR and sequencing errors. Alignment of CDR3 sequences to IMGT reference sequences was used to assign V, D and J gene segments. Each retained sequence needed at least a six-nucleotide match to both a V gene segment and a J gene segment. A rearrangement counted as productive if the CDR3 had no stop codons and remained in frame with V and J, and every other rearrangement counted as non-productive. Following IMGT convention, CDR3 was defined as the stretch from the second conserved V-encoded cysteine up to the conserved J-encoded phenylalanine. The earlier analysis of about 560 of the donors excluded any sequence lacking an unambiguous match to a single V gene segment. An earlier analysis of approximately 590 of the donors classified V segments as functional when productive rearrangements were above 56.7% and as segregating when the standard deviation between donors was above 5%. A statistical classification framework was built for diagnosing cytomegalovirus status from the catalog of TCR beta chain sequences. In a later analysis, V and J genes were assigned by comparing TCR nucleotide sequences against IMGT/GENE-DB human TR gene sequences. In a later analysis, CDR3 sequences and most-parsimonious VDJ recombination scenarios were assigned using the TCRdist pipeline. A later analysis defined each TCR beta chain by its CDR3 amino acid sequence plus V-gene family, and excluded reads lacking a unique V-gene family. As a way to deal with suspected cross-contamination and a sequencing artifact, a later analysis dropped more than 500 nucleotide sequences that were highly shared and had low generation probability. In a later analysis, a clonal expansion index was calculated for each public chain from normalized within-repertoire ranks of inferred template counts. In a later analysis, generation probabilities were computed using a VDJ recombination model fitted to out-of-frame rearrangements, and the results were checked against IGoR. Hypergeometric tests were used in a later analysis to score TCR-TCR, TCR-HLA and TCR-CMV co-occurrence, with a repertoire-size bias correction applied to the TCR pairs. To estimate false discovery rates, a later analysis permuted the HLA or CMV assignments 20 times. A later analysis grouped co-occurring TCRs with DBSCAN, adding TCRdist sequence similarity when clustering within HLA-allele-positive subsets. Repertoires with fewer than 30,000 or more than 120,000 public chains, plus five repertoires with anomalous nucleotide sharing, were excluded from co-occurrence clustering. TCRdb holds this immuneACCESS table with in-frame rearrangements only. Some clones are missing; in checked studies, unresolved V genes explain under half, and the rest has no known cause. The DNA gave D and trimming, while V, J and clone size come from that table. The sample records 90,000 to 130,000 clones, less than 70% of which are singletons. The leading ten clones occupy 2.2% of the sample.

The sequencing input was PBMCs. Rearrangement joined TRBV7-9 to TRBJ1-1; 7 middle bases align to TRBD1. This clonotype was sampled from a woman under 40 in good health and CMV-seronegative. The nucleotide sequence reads TGTGCCAGCAGCTCGCAACAGGGGACCCAAGCTTTCTTT. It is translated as CASSSQQGTQAFF.